Included here is one TCR beta chain sequence, with context. Its target is not known. The data originate from a study of T cell responses to AZD1222 COVID-19 vaccine. Profiled with immunoSEQ multiplex PCR; TCRdb holds only in-frame clones, not every one. The data contain about 110,000 clones, roughly four fifths of them singletons. The CDR3 consists of 16 residues. V dropped 3 bases and J dropped 4; count of bases not matched to a gene: 8. From germline, CDR1 is LNHDA and CDR2 SQIVND (reference sequence). Points from the study as a whole: Spike-specific TCR breadth and depth rose after two AZD1222 doses. There were repertoire samples only from the period after the peak T cell response. Only a handful of AZD1222 recipients, more than five in all, had baseline seropositivity. Unmutated variant regions are reportedly targeted by nearly half of spike-specific TCRs.

The sample consisted of peripheral blood, taken on day 0 of AZD1222 vaccination. The V and J genes are TRBV19 and TRBJ2-1, with 8 bases aligning to TRBD2. The sequence was obtained from an adult in good health. CDR3 sequence reads: CASSIFAGGSYNEQFF. CDR3 in DNA: TGTGCCAGTAGTATTTTTGCGGGGGGATCTTACAATGAGCAGTTCTTC.